This T cell receptor (beta chain) is drawn from a study of blood T cell repertoires in COVID-19. Study information: Collection of acute and convalescent COVID-19 samples took place in the United States, Italy and Spain. T cells, B-cell-depleted T cells, or PBMCs supplied cDNA or gDNA.

Method: immunoSEQ multiplex PCR; TCRdb's copy keeps in-frame clones and lacks some. Of about 170,000 clones in the sample, over 80% were seen once. This clone was counted between two and nine times. Sequenced sample: peripheral blood. The TCR comes from a woman aged 60-75 years with acute or convalescent COVID-19.

The CDR3 coding sequence is TGTGCCAGCAGCAAACACGGGGGGGCCCCCGGGGAGCTGTTTTTT. Translated, it gives CASSKHGGAPGELFF. The chain employs TRBV11-1 and TRBJ2-2; TRBD2 matches 8 bases. V shed 5 bases and J 6 bases; nucleotides not matched to a gene: 8. This CDR3 spans 15 amino acids. The germline V gene has CDR1 SGHAT and CDR2 FQDESV (reference sequence).